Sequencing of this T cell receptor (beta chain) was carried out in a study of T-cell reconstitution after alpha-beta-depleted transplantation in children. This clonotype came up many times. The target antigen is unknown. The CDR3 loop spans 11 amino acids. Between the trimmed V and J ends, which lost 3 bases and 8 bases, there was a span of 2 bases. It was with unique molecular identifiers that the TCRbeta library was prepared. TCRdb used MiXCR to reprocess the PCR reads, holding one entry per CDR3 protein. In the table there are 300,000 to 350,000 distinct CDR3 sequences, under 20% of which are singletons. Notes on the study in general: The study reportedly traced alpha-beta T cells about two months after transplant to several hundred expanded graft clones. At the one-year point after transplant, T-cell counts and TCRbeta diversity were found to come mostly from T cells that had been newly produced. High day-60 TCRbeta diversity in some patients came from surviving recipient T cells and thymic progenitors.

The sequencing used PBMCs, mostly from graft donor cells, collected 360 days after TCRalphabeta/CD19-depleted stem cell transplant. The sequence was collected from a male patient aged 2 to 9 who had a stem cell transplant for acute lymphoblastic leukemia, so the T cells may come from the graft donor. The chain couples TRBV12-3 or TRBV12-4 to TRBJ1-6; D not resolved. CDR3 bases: TGTGCCAGCAGTTTTTATTCACCCCTCCACTTT. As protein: CASSFYSPLHF.